The clone carrying this T cell receptor beta chain was found many times. The data derive from a study of T cells in Graves' hyperthyroidism and ophthalmopathy. Amplification yielded TCR beta CDR3 regions, with RNA transcripts as the source. First-round RT-PCR of the TCR CDR3 relied on the HTBI primer set. MiXCR was run by TCRdb on the multiplex PCR reads, yielding one entry per CDR3 protein. The sample holds 360,000 or so distinct CDR3 sequences, roughly 15% seen once. Pregnant or lactating patients were excluded, as were those with uncontrolled infection or other autoimmune disease. The TCR was taken from a woman aged 55-70 years with Graves' ophthalmopathy. The material sequenced was blood.

In nucleotides, the CDR3 is TGCGCCAGCATATTCGAAACAGGGTTCGGCGGGGAGCTGTTTTTT. Translation: CASIFETGFGGELFF. This chain joins TRBV5-1 and TRBJ2-2, with D possibly TRBD1 on 6 matching bases. The CDR3 is made up of 15 amino acids. Trimming removed 6 bases from V and 7 bases from J, with 19 bases in between. CDR1 and CDR2 (germline): SGHRS, YFSETQ.